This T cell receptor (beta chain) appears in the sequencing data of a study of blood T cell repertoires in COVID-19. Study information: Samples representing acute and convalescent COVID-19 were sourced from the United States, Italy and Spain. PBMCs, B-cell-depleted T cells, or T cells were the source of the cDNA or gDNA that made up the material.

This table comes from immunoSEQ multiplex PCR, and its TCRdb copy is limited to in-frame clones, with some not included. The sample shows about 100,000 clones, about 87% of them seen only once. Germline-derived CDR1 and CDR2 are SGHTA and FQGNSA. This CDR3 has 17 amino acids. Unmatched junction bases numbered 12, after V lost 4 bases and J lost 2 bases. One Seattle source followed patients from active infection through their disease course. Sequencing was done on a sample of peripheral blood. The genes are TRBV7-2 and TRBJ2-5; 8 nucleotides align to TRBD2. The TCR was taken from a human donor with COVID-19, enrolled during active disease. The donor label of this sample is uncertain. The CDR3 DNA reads TGTGCCAGCAGCTCCAAGAAAACTAGCGGCTTACAAGAGACCCAGTACTTC. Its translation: CASSSKKTSGLQETQYF.